This TCR beta chain stems from a study of cytomegalovirus exposure and HLA in healthy donors. Findings and limits, study-wide: CMV antigen specificity was confirmed in vitro for a few CMV-associated chains. The TCR clusters that emerged in the first cohort tended, a later analysis found, to co-occur in the approximately 120 validation repertoires. Some TCR beta chains (164 of them) were listed as cytomegalovirus-associated.

Assay used: immunoSEQ multiplex PCR; TCRdb lists only in-frame clones, some missing. The data show 110,000 or so clones, roughly 88% seen once. The CDR3 totals 14 residues. The germline V gene has CDR1 SQVTM and CDR2 ANQGSEA. The V gene lost 2 bases and the J gene lost 0 bases, with 8 bases spanning the gap. On this clone itself: Its cognate antigen is unknown.

The source is a man between 18 and 35 years old in good health and CMV-seronegative. The sample consisted of PBMCs. V and J are TRBV29-1 and TRBJ2-1, with D hard to call. CDR3 DNA: TGCAGCGTTGAACATGCCAGCTCCTACAATGAGCAGTTCTTC. Translation: CSVEHASSYNEQFF.